The 31 T cell receptor beta chains below come from one sample, sequenced in a study of memory CD4+ T cells and cytomegalovirus serostatus. Using immunoSEQ multiplex PCR, the repertoire was profiled, and TCRdb retains in-frame clones only, with some absent. The sample shows roughly 49,000 clones, under 90% of them seen only once. Single viable CD3+CD4+CD8-CD45RO+ cells were sorted as the memory CD4+ T cells. Sequenced material: memory CD4+ T cells from blood. The receptor source for this set is an adult in good health and CMV-seronegative.

The genes are TRBV5-1 and TRBJ1-1; weak D call: TRBD1 (6 bases). Trimming removed 3 bases at V and 1 base at J, with 13 bases between. The CDR3 loop spans 15 amino acids. Germline CDR1 SGHRS, CDR2 YFSETQ. The CDR3 here is CASSSGTIKNTEAFF. DNA of the CDR3: TGCGCCAGCAGCTCCGGGACAATAAAGAACACTGAAGCTTTCTTT.

The chain carries TRBV11-3 and TRBJ2-3; 8 bases match TRBD1. V lost 5 bases and J lost 2; bases outside the gene matches: 6. Germline V gives CDR1 SGHNT, CDR2 YENEEA. The CDR3 contains 15 residues. For the CDR3, the DNA is TGTGCCAGCAGCGCGGGACAGGACTTCACAGATACGCAGTATTTT. Encoded protein: CASSAGQDFTDTQYF.

The V and J genes are TRBV29-1 and TRBJ1-2; no clear D gene. This CDR3 is built from 13 residues. The germline V gene encodes CDR1 SQVTM and CDR2 ANQGSEA. The ends were cut back, 3 bases at V and 4 bases at J, with 12 bases in the middle. The CDR3 nucleotides are TGCAGCGTTGATTCGACGAGTACCTATGGCTACACCTTC. It translates to CSVDSTSTYGYTF.

The CDR3 loop reads CASQAQRGAMNEQFF. CDR3 nucleotide sequence: TGTGCCAGCCAGGCCCAGCGGGGGGCCATGAATGAGCAGTTCTTC. The chain has TRBV6-1 and TRBJ2-1, with 9 bases lining up with TRBD2. Germline loops: CDR1 MNHNS, CDR2 SASEGT. V lost 8 bases, J lost 7 bases, and 12 bases stayed unmatched. CDR3 length: 15 amino acids.

The V and J genes are TRBV6-5 and TRBJ2-1; TRBD2 matches at 10 bases. The V segment lost 2 bases and the J segment 4 bases; nucleotides outside the gene matches: 2. CDR3 length: 15 residues. In germline, CDR1 is MNHEY, CDR2 SVGAGI. The CDR3 reads CASSYERGGYNEQFF. CDR3 nucleotides: TGTGCCAGCAGTTACGAGCGGGGGGGGTACAATGAGCAGTTCTTC.

The V call is TRBV5-1, the J call TRBJ2-5, with D unclear. This CDR3 comprises 14 residues. The V end was cut by 2 bases, the J end by 2 bases, with 10 bases between. Germline V gene lookup returns CDR1 SGHRS and CDR2 YFSETQ. CDR3 amino acids: CASSLQSLQETQYF. In DNA, the CDR3 is TGCGCCAGCAGCTTACAGAGTTTACAAGAGACCCAGTACTTC.

The V and J genes are TRBV29-1 and TRBJ1-4; D ambiguous. V lost 3 bases to trimming and J lost 3 bases, with 11 bases between them. Looked up from germline, CDR1 is SQVTM and CDR2 is ANQGSEA. This CDR3 region has 14 residues. The CDR3 DNA sequence: TGCAGCGTTGACATGCGGGCCTCTAATGAAAAACTGTTTTTT. Its translation: CSVDMRASNEKLFF.

The DNA of the CDR3 is TGTGCCAGCAGCTTAGGGGGACTAGCGGGGACTACAGATACGCAGTATTTT. Its protein is CASSLGGLAGTTDTQYF. This chain uses TRBV7-9 with TRBJ2-3, with 13 bases aligning to TRBD2. The CDR3 has 17 amino acids. Germline CDR1 SEHNR, CDR2 FQNEAQ (reference sequence). The ends lost 1 base at V and 3 bases at J; junction bases unmatched: 4.

The V and J genes are TRBV5-1 and TRBJ1-6; a weak D match, TRBD1 (6 bases). V shed 4 bases and J shed 8 bases, with 16 bases lying between them. The CDR3 has 15 residues. Per the germline V gene, CDR1 is SGHRS and CDR2 is YFSETQ. The CDR3 spells CASSGTTMLDSPLHF. The CDR3 coding sequence is TGCGCCAGCAGCGGGACAACAATGTTGGATTCACCCCTCCACTTT.

The chain joins TRBV7-2 to TRBJ1-6, with 8 bases that match TRBD1. This CDR3 comprises 15 residues. Germline values: CDR1 SGHTA, CDR2 FQGNSA. Trimming removed 2 bases from V and 9 bases from J; junction bases left unmatched: 6. The chain's CDR3 is CASSLTRGRISPLHF. DNA of the CDR3: TGTGCCAGCAGCTTAACCAGGGGGCGAATTTCACCCCTCCACTTT.

V is TRBV5-5 and J is TRBJ2-1, with D maybe TRBD2 (6 bases). The CDR3 has 13 residues. Trimming cost V 4 bases and J 8 bases, with 13 bases left between them. Germline lookup yields CDR1 SGHKS and CDR2 YYEKEE (reference sequence). The CDR3 protein is CASSPLWGDEQFF. In nucleotides, the CDR3 is TGTGCCAGCAGCCCCCTTTGGGGGGATGAGCAGTTCTTC.

V and J are TRBV15 and TRBJ2-5, with D perhaps TRBD1 or TRBD2 (5 bases each). Germline V gene lookup returns CDR1 LNHNV and CDR2 YYDKDF (reference sequence). The V end was cut by 0 bases, the J end by 5 bases, with 16 bases between. The CDR3 is 16 amino acids. CDR3 sequence: CATSRDGTLLRETQYF. CDR3 bases: TGTGCCACCAGCAGAGATGGGACCCTTCTCCGGGAGACCCAGTACTTC.

This chain joins TRBV6-1 and TRBJ2-7; 7 bases agree with TRBD1. Germline CDR1 and CDR2: MNHNS and SASEGT. V was clipped by 1 base and J by 9 bases; unmatched bases: 9. The CDR3 totals 14 residues. CDR3 in amino acids: CASSEGGDSAGQYF. DNA of the CDR3: TGTGCCAGCAGTGAAGGTGGGGACAGTGCTGGGCAGTACTTC.

Comment on this clone: The identical CDR3 is also encoded by other nucleotide sequences in the sample. The V and J genes are TRBV20-1 and TRBJ1-2; no definite D call. Germline V gives CDR1 DFQATT, CDR2 SNEGSKA (reference sequence). Trimming removed 3 bases from V and 6 bases from J, with 2 bases in between. This CDR3 is built from 9 residues. The CDR3 loop reads CSARDGYTF. The CDR3 nucleotides are TGCAGTGCTAGGGATGGCTACACCTTC.

The V and J genes are TRBV5-1 and TRBJ2-1; D possibly corresponds to TRBD2 (6 bases). The CDR3 has 17 residues. Germline CDR1 is SGHRS and CDR2 is YFSETQ. V was pared by 4 bases and J by 0 bases, with 17 bases between. The CDR3 DNA sequence: TGCGCCAGCAGCCCACCGGGACTGCCGAGCTCCTACAATGAGCAGTTCTTC. This codes for CASSPPGLPSSYNEQFF.

The chain carries TRBV11-3 and TRBJ2-5; D remains ambiguous. This CDR3 contains 13 residues. V lost 2 bases and J 2 bases, leaving 6 bases between the germline ends. Germline V gene sequence: CDR1 SGHNT, CDR2 YENEEA. CDR3 loop: CASSLSWQETQYF. DNA of the CDR3: TGTGCCAGCAGCTTATCCTGGCAAGAGACCCAGTACTTC.

A note on this clone: The junction departs from the called germline gene at one end, perhaps through a read error. This sequence joins TRBV20-1 and TRBJ2-7; D call uncertain. Germline lookup yields CDR1 DFQATT and CDR2 SNEGSKA (reference sequence). CDR3 length equals 11 residues. This CDR3 is CSAGDPYEQYF. CDR3 coding DNA: TGCAGTGCTGGAGACCCCTACGAGCAGTACTTC.

The rearrangement uses TRBV5-1 and TRBJ2-1, with D unresolved. V was clipped by 4 bases and J by 0 bases, with 8 bases between them. The CDR3 covers 14 residues. Germline V gives CDR1 SGHRS, CDR2 YFSETQ. The CDR3 sequence: CASSRLGSYNEQFF. Written as DNA, the CDR3 is TGCGCCAGCAGCCGACTCGGCTCCTACAATGAGCAGTTCTTC.

This chain joins TRBV9 and TRBJ1-1; no clear D gene. V lost 4 bases, J lost 0 bases, and 13 bases lay in between. The CDR3 is 15 residues long. Germline-derived CDR1 and CDR2 are SGDLS and YYNGEE. The CDR3 region has the DNA TGTGCCAGCAGCCCGACTGTCATCATGAACACTGAAGCTTTCTTT. Its protein is CASSPTVIMNTEAFF.

The chain employs TRBV7-2 and TRBJ2-2; possibly TRBD2 for D (6 bases). Trimming took 1 base from V and 3 from J, leaving 6 bases between them. The CDR3 consists of 14 residues. Germline assignment: CDR1 SGHTA and CDR2 FQGNSA. The CDR3 reads CASSLGGDTGELFF. CDR3 nucleotides: TGTGCCAGCAGCTTAGGGGGGGACACCGGGGAGCTGTTTTTT.

This chain links TRBV18 with TRBJ1-4, with D perhaps matching TRBD1 (5 bases). Trimming took off 8 bases at V and 5 bases at J, with 15 bases between the two ends. Germline lookup yields CDR1 KGHSH and CDR2 LQKENI. The CDR3 spans 14 residues. The DNA of the CDR3 is TGTGCCAGCGCTTCCGGGACGGTGAATGAAAAACTGTTTTTT. Translated, it gives CASASGTVNEKLFF.

The rearrangement joins TRBV7-2 to TRBJ2-7; D possibly corresponds to TRBD1 (5 bases). The ends were cut back, 5 bases at V and 6 bases at J, with 17 bases in the middle. The CDR3 covers 14 residues. Germline lookup yields CDR1 SGHTA and CDR2 FQGNSA. The CDR3 DNA follows: TGTGCCAGCAGCCCCCGACGGACATCACTCGAGCAGTACTTC. Protein product: CASSPRRTSLEQYF.

The chain's CDR3 is CASSYSGPGETQYF. Written as DNA, the CDR3 is TGTGCCAGCAGCTACAGCGGCCCGGGAGAGACCCAGTACTTC. This rearrangement joins TRBV27 to TRBJ2-5; a possible D gene is TRBD2 (5 bases). The germline V and J ends were trimmed by 6 bases and 4 bases, with 15 bases remaining between them. Germline V gene lookup returns CDR1 MNHEY and CDR2 SMNVEV (reference sequence). The CDR3 has 14 amino acids.

This clone was observed a handful of times. The V call is TRBV21-1, the J call TRBJ1-1. TRBV21-1 has pseudogene status. The CDR3 has 22 residues. The CDR3 loop is CASSKARSGPKVRLSENTEAFF. The CDR3 bases are TGTGCCAGCAGCAAAGCGCGATCGGGCCCTAAAGTCAGACTTAGCGAAAACACTGAAGCTTTCTTT.

The rearrangement joins TRBV7-9 to TRBJ2-1, with unresolved D. The V end lost 1 base, the J end lost 11 bases, and 9 bases lay between the germline ends. CDR3 size: 12 residues. Per germline, CDR1 SEHNR and CDR2 FQNEAQ (reference sequence). CDR3 sequence reads: CASSLGWEKQFF. CDR3 sequence (DNA): TGTGCCAGCAGCTTAGGGTGGGAAAAGCAGTTCTTC.

The gene calls are TRBV6-5 and TRBJ2-7; D may be TRBD1 or TRBD2 (5 bases each). V lost 4 bases and J lost 3, with 13 bases in between. The CDR3 is made up of 14 amino acids. CDR1 is MNHEY and CDR2 is SVGAGI in the germline V gene. In DNA, the CDR3 is TGTGCCAGCAGTTCGGGCGGTGGGGGCTACGAGCAGTACTTC. Protein sequence: CASSSGGGGYEQYF.

This clone was seen more than once but under ten times. Here the CDR3 DNA reads TGTGCCAGCAGCCCATTCCCCCCCGGGACAACTAACTATGGCTACACCTTC. This encodes CASSPFPPGTTNYGYTF. The chain uses TRBV5-6 and TRBJ1-2, with D possibly matching TRBD1 (6 bases). V gave up 4 bases and J gave up 0 bases, with 19 bases separating them. The CDR3 runs 17 residues. Germline V gene lookup returns CDR1 SGHDT and CDR2 YYEEEE.

The chain is built from TRBV6-5 and TRBJ1-4, with D hard to call. Trimming removed 3 bases from V and 5 bases from J, with 13 bases in between. The CDR3 consists of 15 residues. Germline V lookup: CDR1 MNHEY, CDR2 SVGAGI. This CDR3 reads CASSYDGQMNEKLFF. DNA of the CDR3: TGTGCCAGCAGTTATGACGGGCAGATGAATGAAAAACTGTTTTTT.

The rearrangement links TRBV27 to TRBJ2-2; D is unresolved. V dropped 6 bases and J dropped 0 bases, with 5 bases sitting between them. Germline CDR1 is MNHEY and CDR2 is SMNVEV (reference sequence). The CDR3 is made up of 13 amino acids. The CDR3 here is CASSRANTGELFF. The CDR3 DNA reads as TGTGCCAGCAGCCGGGCGAACACCGGGGAGCTGTTTTTT.

The chain combines TRBV30 with TRBJ1-4; D unclear. There are 11 residues in the CDR3. Trimming left V 5 bases short and J 8 bases short, with 9 bases between. CDR1 and CDR2 from the germline V gene are GTSNPN and SVGIG (reference sequence). The CDR3 region is CAWGIREKLFF. CDR3 sequence (DNA): TGTGCCTGGGGCATCCGGGAAAAACTGTTTTTT. The full variable domain, completed using reference TRBV30 and TRBJ1-4, is SQTIHQWPATLVQPVGSPLSLECTVEGTSNPNLYWYRQAAGRGLQLLFYSVGIGQISSEVPQNLSASRPQDRQFILSSKKLLLSDSGFYLCAWGIREKLFFGSGTQLSVL.

This chain uses TRBV11-2 with TRBJ1-4; no clear D. CDR1 and CDR2 from the germline V gene are SGHAT and FQNNGV. V was cut by 5 bases and J by 10 bases, with 17 bases left in between. CDR3 length: 14 residues. The CDR3 bases are TGTGCCAGCAGCCCCAATGAACAGTCAGGAAAACTGTTTTTT. It translates to CASSPNEQSGKLFF.